This T cell receptor (beta chain) was found in a study of blood T cells in healthy people across ages. Trimming took 0 bases from V and 6 from J; bases not matched to a gene: 7. Per the germline V gene, CDR1 is SGHDN and CDR2 is FVKESK. This CDR3 spans 16 amino acids. PCR was performed a second time for roughly 6 to 12 cycles using a sample-barcoded 5' primer and a J-beta primer mix. From the 5' RACE reads, TCRdb called clonotypes with MiXCR, one entry per CDR3 protein. The table has about a million distinct CDR3 sequences, roughly two fifths seen once. Peripheral blood, about 10 milliliters per donor, was collected.

The source of this sequence is a man aged 18-30 years in good health. The chain combines TRBV14 with TRBJ1-2, with 10 bases identical to TRBD1. The sample was blood. CDR3 DNA sequence: TGTGCCAGCAGCCAAGATAGGACAGGGGGAGAACATGGCTACACCTTC. This encodes CASSQDRTGGEHGYTF.